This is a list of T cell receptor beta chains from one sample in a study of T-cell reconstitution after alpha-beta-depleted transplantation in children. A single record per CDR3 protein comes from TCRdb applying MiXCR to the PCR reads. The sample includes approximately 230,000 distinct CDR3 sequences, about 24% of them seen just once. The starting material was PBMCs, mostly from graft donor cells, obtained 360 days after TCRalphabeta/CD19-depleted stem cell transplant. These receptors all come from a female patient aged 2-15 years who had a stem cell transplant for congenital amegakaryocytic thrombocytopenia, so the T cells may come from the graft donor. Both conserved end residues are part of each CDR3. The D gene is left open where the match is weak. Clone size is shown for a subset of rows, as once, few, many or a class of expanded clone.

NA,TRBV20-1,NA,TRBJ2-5,CSASDRRETQYF,TGCAGTGCTAGTGATAGGCGGGAGACCCAGTACTTC
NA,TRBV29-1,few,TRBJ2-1,CSVAISSYNEQFF,TGCAGCGTTGCCATAAGCTCCTACAATGAGCAGTTCTTC
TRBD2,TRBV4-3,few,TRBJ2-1,CASSQDLRSGRWVEQFF,TGCGCCAGCAGCCAAGATCTAAGAAGCGGGAGATGGGTTGAGCAGTTCTTC
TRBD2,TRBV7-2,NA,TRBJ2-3,CASSSLGLAGGPDTQYF,TGTGCCAGCAGCTCCTTAGGACTAGCGGGAGGGCCAGATACGCAGTATTTT
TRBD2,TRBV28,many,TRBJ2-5,CASGSGPNQETQYF,TGTGCCAGCGGTAGCGGGCCAAACCAAGAGACCCAGTACTTC
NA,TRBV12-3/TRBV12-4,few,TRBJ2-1,CASSGGTGPYNEQFF,TGTGCCAGCAGTGGCGGAACAGGACCATACAATGAGCAGTTCTTC
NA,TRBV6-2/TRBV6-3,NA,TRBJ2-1,CASSLGLGLNRGQFF,TGTGCCAGCAGTTTGGGACTGGGGCTTAATCGGGGGCAGTTCTTC
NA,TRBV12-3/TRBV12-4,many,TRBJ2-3,CASSLVPRGQDDDTQYF,TGTGCCAGCAGTTTAGTACCACGGGGGCAAGACGACGATACGCAGTATTTT
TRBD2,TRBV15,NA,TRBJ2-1,CATSRQLAGPLNEQFF,TGTGCCACCAGCAGACAACTAGCGGGACCACTCAATGAGCAGTTCTTC
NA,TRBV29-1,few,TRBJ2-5,CSVDGVREETQYF,TGCAGCGTTGACGGAGTTAGGGAAGAGACCCAGTACTTC
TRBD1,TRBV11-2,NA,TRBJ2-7,CASHLMGTGGSYEQYF,TGTGCCAGCCATCTAATGGGGACAGGGGGTTCCTACGAGCAGTACTTC
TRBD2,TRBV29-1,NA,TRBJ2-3,CSVATSGARDTQYF,TGCAGCGTTGCCACTAGCGGGGCCCGGGATACGCAGTATTTT
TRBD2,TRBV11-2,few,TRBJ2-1,CASSLAAGEGYNEQFF,TGTGCCAGCAGCTTAGCGGCGGGAGAAGGGTACAATGAGCAGTTCTTC
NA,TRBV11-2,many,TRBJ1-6,CASSFQPYNSPLHF,TGTGCCAGCAGCTTCCAGCCCTATAATTCACCCCTCCACTTT
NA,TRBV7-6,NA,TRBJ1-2,CASSLGGFHGYTF,TGTGCCAGCAGCTTAGGAGGGTTCCATGGCTACACCTTC
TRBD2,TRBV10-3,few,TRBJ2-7,CAISGTSEYEQYF,TGTGCCATCAGTGGGACTAGCGAGTACGAGCAGTACTTC
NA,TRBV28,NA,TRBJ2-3,CASSLEADTDTQYF,TGTGCCAGCAGTTTAGAGGCAGACACAGATACGCAGTATTTT
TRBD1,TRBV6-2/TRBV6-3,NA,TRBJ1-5,CASSRGAGGRYSNQPQHF,TGTGCCAGCAGCCGAGGGGCAGGGGGCAGGTATAGCAATCAGCCCCAGCATTTT
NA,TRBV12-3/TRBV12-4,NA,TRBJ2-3,CASSLRFLSTDTQYF,TGTGCCAGCAGTTTAAGGTTCCTCAGCACAGATACGCAGTATTTT
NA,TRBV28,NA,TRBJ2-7,CASSLLDRAYEQYF,TGTGCCAGCAGTTTATTAGACAGAGCCTACGAGCAGTACTTC
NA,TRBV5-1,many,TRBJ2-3,CASSLTRSTDTQYF,TGCGCCAGCAGTCTTACCAGGAGCACAGATACGCAGTATTTT
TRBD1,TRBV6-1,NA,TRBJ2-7,CASSVRGRIYEQYF,TGTGCCAGCAGTGTAAGGGGGCGAATATACGAGCAGTACTTC
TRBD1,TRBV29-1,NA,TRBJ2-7,CSASGTGVPSPYEQYF,TGCAGCGCCTCCGGGACAGGGGTCCCAAGCCCCTACGAGCAGTACTTC
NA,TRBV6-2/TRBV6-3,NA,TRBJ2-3,CASSYWVGYEHTDTQYF,TGTGCCAGCAGTTACTGGGTGGGGTATGAACACACAGATACGCAGTATTTT
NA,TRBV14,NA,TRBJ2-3,CASSQAGGGPDTQYF,TGTGCCAGCAGCCAGGCAGGGGGAGGCCCAGATACGCAGTATTTT
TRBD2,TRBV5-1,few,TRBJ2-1,CASSSSGTSFSNEQFF,TGCGCCAGCAGCTCCTCCGGGACTAGCTTTAGCAATGAGCAGTTCTTC
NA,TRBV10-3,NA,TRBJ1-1,CAISEVGAFDTEAFF,TGTGCCATCAGTGAGGTGGGGGCTTTTGACACTGAAGCTTTCTTT
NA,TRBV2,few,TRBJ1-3,CASSGTFIGNTIYF,TGTGCCAGCAGTGGGACATTCATTGGAAACACCATATATTTT
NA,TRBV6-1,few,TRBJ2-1,CASSGYSGYEQFF,TGTGCCAGCTCGGGGTATTCGGGGTATGAGCAGTTCTTC
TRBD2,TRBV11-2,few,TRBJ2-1,CASSFEPGLAYNEQFF,TGTGCCAGCAGTTTCGAACCGGGACTAGCCTACAATGAGCAGTTCTTC
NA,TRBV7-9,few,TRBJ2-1,CASRRLGLSYNEQFF,TGTGCCAGCAGGCGATTAGGTCTTTCCTACAATGAGCAGTTCTTC
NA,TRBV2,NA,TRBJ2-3,CASSGNWAGTLNPDTQYF,TGTGCCAGCAGTGGCAATTGGGCCGGGACACTGAATCCAGATACGCAGTATTTT
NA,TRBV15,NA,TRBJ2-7,CATSRVLGTSEQYF,TGTGCCACCAGCAGAGTGTTGGGAACCAGCGAGCAGTACTTC
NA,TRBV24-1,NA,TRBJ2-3,CATSDLGPLGTDTQYF,TGTGCCACCAGTGATTTAGGGCCCTTGGGCACAGATACGCAGTATTTT
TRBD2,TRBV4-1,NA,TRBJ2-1,CASSHGQSGRNAYNEQFF,TGCGCCAGCAGCCACGGCCAGAGCGGGAGGAATGCCTACAATGAGCAGTTCTTC
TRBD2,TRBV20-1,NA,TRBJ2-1,CSARTFSGGAPAYNEQFF,TGCAGTGCTAGGACCTTTAGCGGGGGGGCCCCCGCCTACAATGAGCAGTTCTTC